These T cell receptor beta chains were read from a single sample in a study of CD8+ T cells in alopecia areata. Assay used: immunoSEQ multiplex PCR; TCRdb lists only in-frame clones, some missing. The table lists about 150,000 clones, 45% to 60% of them singletons. Sequences were derived from CD8+ T cells sorted from blood, sampled at week 0. These receptors all stem from a human donor with alopecia areata. The CDR3 runs from the conserved cysteine through the conserved F or W. D genes are given only for firm matches. Not every row has a clone size; where given, it reads once, few, many or a size class.

TGTGCCAGCAGCCTAACAGGGGGTATGTACAATGAGCAGTTCTTC	CASSLTGGMYNEQFF	TRBD1	TRBV14	TRBJ2-1	NA
TGCGCCAGCAGCCAAGTCGGTGTAGAGACCCAGTACTTC	CASSQVGVETQYF	NA	TRBV4-1	TRBJ2-5	NA
TGTGCCAGCAGTCCCAGGGGGGGCCAGCCCCAGCATTTT	CASSPRGGQPQHF	TRBD1	TRBV6-5	TRBJ1-5	NA
TGTGCCACCAGCAGCAGGACTAGCACAGATACGCAGTATTTT	CATSSRTSTDTQYF	NA	TRBV15	TRBJ2-3	few
TGCGCCAGCAGCCAACTTGGACAGGGAACTTATGGCTACACCTTC	CASSQLGQGTYGYTF	TRBD1	TRBV4-3	TRBJ1-2	few
TGCGCCAGCAGCCAAGTTCTGGGTGGGGATCAGCCCCAGCATTTT	CASSQVLGGDQPQHF	NA	TRBV4-3	TRBJ1-5	NA
TGTGCCAGCAGCTTAGCGACTAGCGGGGGACACATTCAGTACTTC	CASSLATSGGHIQYF	TRBD2	TRBV11-2	TRBJ2-4	NA
TGTGCCAGCAGTTTAGGGGCAGGCTACGAGCAGTACTTC	CASSLGAGYEQYF	NA	TRBV27	TRBJ2-7	NA
TGTGCCAGCAGCTTATCCCCTCCAGATACGCAGTATTTT	CASSLSPPDTQYF	NA	TRBV7-6	TRBJ2-3	few
TGCAGCGTTCGGGACAGCCACGAGCAGTACTTC	CSVRDSHEQYF	TRBD1	TRBV29-1	TRBJ2-7	NA
TGTGCCAGCAATTCTGGGGGACAGAAAGAGACCCAGTACTTC	CASNSGGQKETQYF	TRBD1	TRBV28	TRBJ2-5	few
TGTGCCTGGAAGGCCCAGCCGGGCTCTGGGGCCAACGTCCTGACTTTC	CAWKAQPGSGANVLTF	NA	TRBV30	TRBJ2-6	NA
TGCAGCGCCCGAGGTACCGGGGAGCTGTTTTTT	CSARGTGELFF	NA	TRBV29-1	TRBJ2-2	NA
TGCGCCAGCAGCCAAGATGTCATCGGGCTCCGTACAGATACGCAGTATTTT	CASSQDVIGLRTDTQYF	NA	TRBV4-1	TRBJ2-3	NA
TGCGCCAGCAGCCAAGATGTGATAGCGGGACGGGCAGGGGCTACGCAGTATTTT	CASSQDVIAGRAGATQYF	TRBD2	TRBV4-3	TRBJ2-3	NA
TGTGCCAGCAGTCTCACGCTACAGGGAGGAAACACCATATATTTT	CASSLTLQGGNTIYF	NA	TRBV6-5	TRBJ1-3	NA
TGCAGCGTTGACCCAGGGGTCTATGGCTACACCTTC	CSVDPGVYGYTF	NA	TRBV29-1	TRBJ1-2	NA
TGTGCCAGCAGTGGACCGGGGCAGGGGATTACTGAAGCTTTCTTT	CASSGPGQGITEAFF	NA	TRBV27	TRBJ1-1	NA
TGTGCCAGCAGCCCCGTGGACGGCTCCTACGAGCAGTACTTC	CASSPVDGSYEQYF	NA	TRBV7-9	TRBJ2-7	NA
TGTGCCTGGAGTCCGACAGGGCCGGCTTTCTTT	CAWSPTGPAFF	TRBD1	TRBV30	TRBJ1-1	NA
TGTGCCAGCAGTTCGCCGGGACCCAGCACAGATACGCAGTATTTT	CASSSPGPSTDTQYF	NA	TRBV27	TRBJ2-3	NA
TGTGCCAGCAGCTTAGTCCGACAGCCGAACACTGAAGCTTTCTTT	CASSLVRQPNTEAFF	NA	TRBV7-8	TRBJ1-1	NA
TGTGCCAGCAGTTACGTCCGTGGGGAGACCCAGTACTTC	CASSYVRGETQYF	NA	TRBV6-6	TRBJ2-5	once
TGTGCCAGTAGTTTTCCCCCGGACAGCTACGGCAACAATGAGCAGTTCTTC	CASSFPPDSYGNNEQFF	NA	TRBV19	TRBJ2-1	NA
TGTGCCTGGAGCGACAGGGGGCTGGATGAAGCTTTCTTT	CAWSDRGLDEAFF	TRBD1	TRBV30	TRBJ1-1	few
TGTGCCAGCAGCTTAGGGGCGGGGTTCTCCTACAATGAGCAGTTCTTC	CASSLGAGFSYNEQFF	NA	TRBV7-6	TRBJ2-1	NA
TGCGCCAGCAGTGCGTTGGACAGCAGGTACGAGCAGTACTTC	CASSALDSRYEQYF	NA	TRBV10-2	TRBJ2-7	NA
TGCGCCAGCAGCTTGGGGACAGTCACTGAAGCTTTCTTT	CASSLGTVTEAFF	NA	TRBV5-1	TRBJ1-1	few
TGTGCCTGGAGCTATGGACAGGACACTGAAGCTTTCTTT	CAWSYGQDTEAFF	TRBD1	TRBV30	TRBJ1-1	once
TGCGCCAGCAGCCAAGGGGAGGCCCTGGTTCAGTATTTT	CASSQGEALVQYF	NA	TRBV4-1	TRBJ2-3	NA
TGTGCCAGCAGCTTAAGTGGATTAAGTGTCGGGAATGAGCAGTTCTTC	CASSLSGLSVGNEQFF	NA	TRBV7-8	TRBJ2-1	NA
TGCGCCAGCAGCGCGAGGGACAGCTCCTACGAGCAGTACTTC	CASSARDSSYEQYF	TRBD1	TRBV5-1	TRBJ2-7	NA
TGTGCCAGCACCCCGGGACAGGGGGAGACCCAGTACTTC	CASTPGQGETQYF	TRBD1	TRBV25-1	TRBJ2-5	NA
TGTGCCAGCAGTTATCTAATCAGAGACAATGAGCAGTTCTTC	CASSYLIRDNEQFF	NA	TRBV2	TRBJ2-1	NA
TGTGCCAGCAGCCGGGACAGCGGGGGCACAGATACGCAGTATTTT	CASSRDSGGTDTQYF	NA	TRBV6-4	TRBJ2-3	many
TGCGCCAGCCAATTGCGGGGGCGCCAAGATACGCAGTATTTT	CASQLRGRQDTQYF	NA	TRBV10-2	TRBJ2-3	few
TGTGCCAGCAGAGGGATTTACGGCTATGGCTACACCTTC	CASRGIYGYGYTF	NA	TRBV6-6	TRBJ1-2	NA
TGCGCCAGCAGCACCAGACAGGACTTCCCAGACAATCAGCCCCAGCATTTT	CASSTRQDFPDNQPQHF	NA	TRBV4-1	TRBJ1-5	few
TGCAGCGTTAAAGAAAACTACGAGCAGTACTTC	CSVKENYEQYF	NA	TRBV29-1	TRBJ2-7	NA
TGTGCCAGCAGCTATAGCGGGGGGGAGTATCAGTATTTT	CASSYSGGEYQYF	TRBD2	TRBV6-5	TRBJ2-3	NA
TGTGCCAGCAGCTTATTCTCCGGAACCTACGAGCAGTACTTC	CASSLFSGTYEQYF	NA	TRBV7-8	TRBJ2-7	NA
TGTGCCAGTAGTATTGGGGGCTCCTACAATGAGCAGTTCTTC	CASSIGGSYNEQFF	NA	TRBV19	TRBJ2-1	few
TGTGCCAGCAGCCCCCGAGGGGACACGAATTACGAGCAGTACTTC	CASSPRGDTNYEQYF	NA	TRBV7-2	TRBJ2-7	NA